These T cell receptor beta chains were read from a single sample in a study of blood T cells in healthy people across ages. TCRdb itself ran the 5' RACE reads through MiXCR, one entry per CDR3 protein. This table has 1.5 million or so distinct CDR3 sequences, roughly 43% appearing once. Sequencing input: blood. The receptors come from a woman aged 18-29 years in good health. Each CDR3 is given with its conserved first and last residue. The D gene is left open where the match is weak. Only some rows state a clone size, as once, few, many or a class for expanded clones.

j_gene: TRBJ2-1; v_gene: TRBV29-1; d_gene: TRBD2; abundance: few; CDR3aa: CSAELAGISYNEQFF; CDR3nt: TGCAGCGCCGAACTAGCGGGGATCTCCTACAATGAGCAGTTCTTC
j_gene: TRBJ2-7; v_gene: TRBV19; d_gene: -; abundance: -; CDR3aa: CATRDNYYEQYF; CDR3nt: TGTGCCACCCGGGACAACTACTACGAGCAGTACTTC
j_gene: TRBJ2-1; v_gene: TRBV18; d_gene: -; abundance: -; CDR3aa: CASSPRAYQGGNEQFF; CDR3nt: TGTGCCAGCTCACCACGGGCCTACCAGGGGGGCAATGAGCAGTTCTTC
j_gene: TRBJ2-5; v_gene: TRBV14; d_gene: -; abundance: many; CDR3aa: CASSHLRETQYF; CDR3nt: TGTGCCAGCAGCCACCTAAGGGAGACCCAGTACTTC
j_gene: TRBJ2-3; v_gene: TRBV7-9; d_gene: TRBD2; abundance: -; CDR3aa: CASSLNLAGDADTQYF; CDR3nt: TGTGCCAGCAGCTTAAACCTAGCGGGGGACGCAGATACGCAGTATTTT
j_gene: TRBJ1-6; v_gene: TRBV10-3; d_gene: TRBD1; abundance: -; CDR3aa: CAISESWQGAKDNSPLHF; CDR3nt: TGTGCCATCAGTGAGTCGTGGCAGGGGGCTAAGGATAATTCACCCCTCCACTTT
j_gene: TRBJ2-1; v_gene: TRBV7-3; d_gene: -; abundance: many; CDR3aa: CASSLSANEQFF; CDR3nt: TGTGCCAGCAGCTTATCGGCAAATGAGCAGTTCTTC
j_gene: TRBJ2-3; v_gene: TRBV7-9; d_gene: -; abundance: -; CDR3aa: CASSLDSRLRRTQYF; CDR3nt: TGTGCCAGCAGCTTGGACTCACGTCTACGGAGAACGCAGTATTTT
j_gene: TRBJ2-1; v_gene: TRBV7-2; d_gene: TRBD2; abundance: -; CDR3aa: CASSHPSARGGSSYNEQFF; CDR3nt: TGTGCCAGCAGCCATCCCTCTGCGCGGGGGGGCAGCTCCTACAATGAGCAGTTCTTC
j_gene: TRBJ2-7; v_gene: TRBV5-8; d_gene: TRBD2; abundance: -; CDR3aa: CASSYRLAGAGNEQYF; CDR3nt: TGTGCCAGCAGCTACCGACTAGCGGGGGCGGGTAATGAGCAGTACTTC
j_gene: TRBJ2-7; v_gene: TRBV7-2; d_gene: TRBD2; abundance: -; CDR3aa: CASSSLTSGRVYEQYF; CDR3nt: TGTGCCAGCAGCTCCTTGACTAGCGGGAGAGTATACGAGCAGTACTTC
j_gene: TRBJ1-6; v_gene: TRBV11-2; d_gene: -; abundance: -; CDR3aa: CASSGMRGDNSPLHF; CDR3nt: TGTGCCAGCAGCGGCATGCGGGGAGATAATTCACCCCTCCACTTT
j_gene: TRBJ1-2; v_gene: TRBV7-9; d_gene: -; abundance: -; CDR3aa: CASSLAGQVPYTF; CDR3nt: TGTGCCAGCAGCTTAGCAGGGCAGGTTCCGTACACCTTC
j_gene: TRBJ2-5; v_gene: TRBV4-1; d_gene: TRBD2; abundance: -; CDR3aa: CASSPQWTSAQETQYF; CDR3nt: TGCGCCAGCAGCCCACAGTGGACTAGCGCCCAAGAGACCCAGTACTTC
j_gene: TRBJ2-5; v_gene: TRBV12-3/TRBV12-4; d_gene: TRBD1; abundance: -; CDR3aa: CASTLGQIQETQYF; CDR3nt: TGTGCCAGCACTCTGGGACAGATCCAAGAGACCCAGTACTTC
j_gene: TRBJ1-6; v_gene: TRBV12-3/TRBV12-4; d_gene: -; abundance: few; CDR3aa: CASTQWGLNNSPLHF; CDR3nt: TGTGCCAGCACCCAATGGGGGCTTAACAATTCACCCCTCCACTTT
j_gene: TRBJ2-1; v_gene: TRBV6-5; d_gene: TRBD2; abundance: many; CDR3aa: CASSETSGSYNEQFF; CDR3nt: TGTGCCAGCAGCGAAACTAGCGGGAGCTACAATGAGCAGTTCTTC
j_gene: TRBJ1-2; v_gene: TRBV20-1; d_gene: -; abundance: -; CDR3aa: CSASTGTNYGYTF; CDR3nt: TGCAGTGCTAGCACGGGGACTAACTATGGCTACACCTTC
j_gene: TRBJ2-7; v_gene: TRBV4-3; d_gene: TRBD2; abundance: -; CDR3aa: CASSQNPSGRALPNEQYF; CDR3nt: TGCGCCAGCAGCCAGAACCCTAGCGGGAGGGCCCTACCGAATGAGCAGTACTTC
j_gene: TRBJ2-2; v_gene: TRBV7-2; d_gene: TRBD2; abundance: -; CDR3aa: CASSLSSGRLTGELFF; CDR3nt: TGTGCCAGCAGCTTATCTAGCGGGAGGCTCACCGGGGAGCTGTTTTTT
j_gene: TRBJ1-6; v_gene: TRBV10-3; d_gene: -; abundance: -; CDR3aa: CATGAGVSPLHF; CDR3nt: TGTGCCACCGGGGCAGGGGTTTCACCCCTCCACTTT
j_gene: TRBJ2-7; v_gene: TRBV27; d_gene: -; abundance: -; CDR3aa: CASSEQASYEQYF; CDR3nt: TGTGCCAGCAGTGAGCAGGCGTCCTACGAGCAGTACTTC
j_gene: TRBJ2-7; v_gene: TRBV4-1; d_gene: -; abundance: once; CDR3aa: CASSHRGNSYEQYF; CDR3nt: TGCGCCAGCAGCCACCGGGGAAATTCGTACGAGCAGTACTTC
j_gene: TRBJ1-1; v_gene: TRBV20-1; d_gene: TRBD1; abundance: -; CDR3aa: CSARTGDGTEAFF; CDR3nt: TGCAGTGCCCGGACAGGGGATGGCACTGAAGCTTTCTTT
j_gene: TRBJ1-1; v_gene: TRBV7-9; d_gene: -; abundance: -; CDR3aa: CASIPGRETEAFF; CDR3nt: TGTGCCAGCATCCCCGGGAGGGAGACTGAAGCTTTCTTT
j_gene: TRBJ2-2; v_gene: TRBV12-3/TRBV12-4; d_gene: -; abundance: -; CDR3aa: CASSLQSGTGELFF; CDR3nt: TGTGCCAGCAGTTTACAGTCGGGGACCGGGGAGCTGTTTTTT
j_gene: TRBJ2-1; v_gene: TRBV12-3/TRBV12-4; d_gene: -; abundance: -; CDR3aa: CASSIGGDYNEQFF; CDR3nt: TGTGCCAGCAGTATCGGGGGCGATTACAATGAGCAGTTCTTC
j_gene: TRBJ2-1; v_gene: TRBV7-2; d_gene: -; abundance: -; CDR3aa: CASSPIGRGSYNEQFF; CDR3nt: TGTGCCAGCAGCCCCATTGGGAGAGGGTCCTACAATGAGCAGTTCTTC
j_gene: TRBJ1-4; v_gene: TRBV20-1; d_gene: -; abundance: -; CDR3aa: CSAPGWDGNEKLFF; CDR3nt: TGCAGTGCACCGGGGTGGGACGGCAATGAAAAACTGTTTTTT
j_gene: TRBJ2-5; v_gene: TRBV20-1; d_gene: TRBD1; abundance: once; CDR3aa: CSAEGQESYQETQYF; CDR3nt: TGCAGTGCCGAAGGACAGGAATCGTACCAAGAGACCCAGTACTTC
j_gene: TRBJ2-5; v_gene: TRBV20-1; d_gene: -; abundance: -; CDR3aa: CSARTDGVQETQYF; CDR3nt: TGCAGTGCTAGGACCGATGGCGTCCAAGAGACCCAGTACTTC
j_gene: TRBJ1-5; v_gene: TRBV7-2; d_gene: -; abundance: few; CDR3aa: CASSFYGSNQPQHF; CDR3nt: TGTGCCAGCAGCTTTTACGGTAGCAATCAGCCCCAGCATTTT
j_gene: TRBJ2-7; v_gene: TRBV27; d_gene: TRBD1; abundance: -; CDR3aa: CASGTASDEQYF; CDR3nt: TGTGCCAGCGGGACAGCCTCCGACGAGCAGTACTTC
j_gene: TRBJ1-2; v_gene: TRBV5-4; d_gene: TRBD1; abundance: -; CDR3aa: CASSSNRGNGYTF; CDR3nt: TGTGCCAGCAGCTCCAACAGGGGAAATGGCTACACCTTC